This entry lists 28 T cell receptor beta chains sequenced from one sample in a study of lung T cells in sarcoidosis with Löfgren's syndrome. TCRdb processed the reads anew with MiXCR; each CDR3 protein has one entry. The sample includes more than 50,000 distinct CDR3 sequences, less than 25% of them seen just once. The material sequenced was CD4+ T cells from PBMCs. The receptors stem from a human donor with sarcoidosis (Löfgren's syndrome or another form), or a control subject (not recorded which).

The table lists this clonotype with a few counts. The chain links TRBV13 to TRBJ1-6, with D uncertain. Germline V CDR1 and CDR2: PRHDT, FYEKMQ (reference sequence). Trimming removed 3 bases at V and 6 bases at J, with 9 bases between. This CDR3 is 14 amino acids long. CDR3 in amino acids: CASSLGRPNSPLHF. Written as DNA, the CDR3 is TGTGCCAGCAGCTTGGGGAGACCTAATTCACCCCTCCACTTT.

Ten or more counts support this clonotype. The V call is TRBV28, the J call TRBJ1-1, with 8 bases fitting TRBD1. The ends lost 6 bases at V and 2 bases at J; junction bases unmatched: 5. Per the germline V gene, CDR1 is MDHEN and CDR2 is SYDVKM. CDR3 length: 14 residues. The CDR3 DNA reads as TGTGCCAGCAGGCCCAGGGGGCGCAACACTGAAGCTTTCTTT. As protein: CASRPRGRNTEAFF.

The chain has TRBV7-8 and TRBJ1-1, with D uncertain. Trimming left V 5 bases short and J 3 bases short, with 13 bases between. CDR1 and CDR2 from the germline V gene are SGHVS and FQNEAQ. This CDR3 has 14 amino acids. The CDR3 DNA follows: TGTGCCAGCAGCCGAACCGAGCAGGACACTGAAGCTTTCTTT. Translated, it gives CASSRTEQDTEAFF.

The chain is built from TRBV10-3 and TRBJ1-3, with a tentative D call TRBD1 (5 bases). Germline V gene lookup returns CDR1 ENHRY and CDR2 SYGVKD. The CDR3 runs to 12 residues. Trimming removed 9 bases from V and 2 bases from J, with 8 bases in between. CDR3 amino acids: CAIGQTGNTIYF. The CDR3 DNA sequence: TGTGCCATTGGACAAACTGGAAACACCATATATTTT.

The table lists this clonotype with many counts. The CDR3 is CASSSTGMGQPQHF. The CDR3 DNA reads TGTGCCAGCAGTTCGACAGGGATGGGTCAGCCCCAGCATTTT. The chain uses TRBV7-9 and TRBJ1-5; TRBD1 aligns across 7 bases. J lost 6 bases, V lost 6 bases, and 8 bases had no gene match. CDR3 size: 14 residues. The germline CDR1 and CDR2 sequences are SEHNR and FQNEAQ (reference sequence).

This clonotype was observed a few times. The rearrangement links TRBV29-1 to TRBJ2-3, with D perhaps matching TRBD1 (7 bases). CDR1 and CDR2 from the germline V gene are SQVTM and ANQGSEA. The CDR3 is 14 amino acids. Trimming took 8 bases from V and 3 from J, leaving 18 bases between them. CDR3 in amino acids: CSHAGQGVTDTQYF. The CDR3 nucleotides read TGCAGCCACGCGGGGCAGGGGGTAACAGATACGCAGTATTTT.

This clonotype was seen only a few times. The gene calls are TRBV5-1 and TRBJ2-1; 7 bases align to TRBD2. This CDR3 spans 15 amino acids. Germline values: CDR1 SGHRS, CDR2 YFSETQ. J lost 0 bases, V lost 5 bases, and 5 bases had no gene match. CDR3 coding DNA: TGCGCCAGCAGAAAAGCGGGGAGCTCCTACAATGAGCAGTTCTTC. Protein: CASRKAGSSYNEQFF.

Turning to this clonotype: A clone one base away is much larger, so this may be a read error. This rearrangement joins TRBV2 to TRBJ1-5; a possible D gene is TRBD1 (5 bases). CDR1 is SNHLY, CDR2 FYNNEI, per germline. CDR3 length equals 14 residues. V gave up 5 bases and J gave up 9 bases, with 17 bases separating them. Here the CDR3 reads CASSPTGPYRPQHF. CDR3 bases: TGTGCCAGCAGTCCCACAGGCCCCTATCGGCCCCAGCATTTT.

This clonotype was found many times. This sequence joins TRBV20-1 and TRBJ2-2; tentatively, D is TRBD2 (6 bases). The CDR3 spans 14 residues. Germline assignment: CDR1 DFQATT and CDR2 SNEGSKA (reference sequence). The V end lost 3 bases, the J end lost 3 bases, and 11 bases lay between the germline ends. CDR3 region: CSASGRRDTGELFF. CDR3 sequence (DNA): TGCAGTGCTAGTGGCAGGAGGGACACCGGGGAGCTGTTTTTT.

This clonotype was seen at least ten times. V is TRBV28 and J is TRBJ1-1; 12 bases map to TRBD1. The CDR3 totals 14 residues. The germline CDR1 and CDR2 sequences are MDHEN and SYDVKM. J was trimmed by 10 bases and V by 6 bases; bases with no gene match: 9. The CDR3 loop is CASRPGQGARGAFF. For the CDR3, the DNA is TGTGCCAGCAGGCCGGGACAGGGGGCGCGCGGAGCTTTCTTT. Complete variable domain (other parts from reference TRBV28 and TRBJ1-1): DVKVTQSSRYLVKRTGEKVFLECVQDMDHENMFWYRQDPGLGLRLIYFSYDVKMKEKGDIPEGYSVSREKKERFSLILESASTNQTSMYLCASRPGQGARGAFFGQGTRLTVV.

The CDR3 reads CAWNPGQGTSYEQYF. CDR3 DNA sequence: TGTGCCTGGAACCCAGGACAGGGAACCTCCTACGAGCAGTACTTC. The chain links TRBV30 to TRBJ2-7; 8 bases agree with TRBD1. CDR3 length equals 15 residues. V lost 4 bases, J lost 0 bases, and 8 bases stayed unmatched. Germline CDR1 is GTSNPN and CDR2 is SVGIG (reference sequence).

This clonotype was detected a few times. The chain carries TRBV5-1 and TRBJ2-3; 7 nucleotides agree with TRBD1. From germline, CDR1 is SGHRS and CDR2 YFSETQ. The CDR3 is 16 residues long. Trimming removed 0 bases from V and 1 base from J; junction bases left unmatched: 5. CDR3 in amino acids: CASSLGTGPRTDTQYF. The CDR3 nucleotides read TGCGCCAGCAGCTTGGGGACAGGCCCCCGCACAGATACGCAGTATTTT. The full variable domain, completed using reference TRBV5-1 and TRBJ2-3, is KAGVTQTPRYLIKTRGQQVTLSCSPISGHRSVSWYQQTPGQGLQFLFEYFSETQRNKGNFPGRFSGRQFSNSRSEMNVSTLELGDSALYLCASSLGTGPRTDTQYFGPGTRLTVL.

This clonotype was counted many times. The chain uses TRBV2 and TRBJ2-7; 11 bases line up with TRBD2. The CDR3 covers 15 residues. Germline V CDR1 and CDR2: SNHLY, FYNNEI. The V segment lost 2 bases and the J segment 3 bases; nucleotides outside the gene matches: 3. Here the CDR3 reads CASSERLAGGYEQYF. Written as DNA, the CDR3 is TGTGCCAGCAGTGAACGTCTAGCGGGAGGCTACGAGCAGTACTTC. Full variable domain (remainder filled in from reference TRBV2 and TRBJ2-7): EPEVTQTPSHQVTQMGQEVILRCVPISNHLYFYWYRQILGQKVEFLVSFYNNEISEKSEIFDDQFSVERPDGSNFTLKIRSTKLEDSAMYFCASSERLAGGYEQYFGPGTRLTVT.

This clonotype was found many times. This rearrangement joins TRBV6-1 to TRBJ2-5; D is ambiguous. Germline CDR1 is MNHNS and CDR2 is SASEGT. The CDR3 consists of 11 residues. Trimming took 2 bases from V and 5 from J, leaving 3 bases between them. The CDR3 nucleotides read TGTGCCAGCAGTGAACGCGAGACCCAGTACTTC. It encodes CASSERETQYF.

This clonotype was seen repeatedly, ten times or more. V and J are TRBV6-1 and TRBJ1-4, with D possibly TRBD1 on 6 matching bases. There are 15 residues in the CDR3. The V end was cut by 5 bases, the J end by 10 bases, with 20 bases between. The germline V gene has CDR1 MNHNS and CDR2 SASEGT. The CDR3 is CASSQRQAPSGKLFF. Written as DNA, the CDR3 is TGTGCCAGCAGTCAACGACAGGCCCCCAGCGGAAAACTGTTTTTT.

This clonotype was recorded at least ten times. As DNA, the CDR3 is TGTGCCAGCAGTGAACAGGGCGCCTATAATTCACCCCTCCACTTT. It translates to CASSEQGAYNSPLHF. The chain is built from TRBV6-1 and TRBJ1-6; D may be TRBD1 (5 bases). The CDR3 sequence is 15 residues long. V lost 2 bases, J lost 2 bases, and 7 bases lay in between. Germline values: CDR1 MNHNS, CDR2 SASEGT.

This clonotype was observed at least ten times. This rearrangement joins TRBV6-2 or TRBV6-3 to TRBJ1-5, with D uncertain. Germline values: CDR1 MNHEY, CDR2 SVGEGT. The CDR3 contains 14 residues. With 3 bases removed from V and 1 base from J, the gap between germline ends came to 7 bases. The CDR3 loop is CASSYGPSNQPQHF. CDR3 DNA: TGTGCCAGCAGTTATGGTCCGAGCAATCAGCCCCAGCATTTT.

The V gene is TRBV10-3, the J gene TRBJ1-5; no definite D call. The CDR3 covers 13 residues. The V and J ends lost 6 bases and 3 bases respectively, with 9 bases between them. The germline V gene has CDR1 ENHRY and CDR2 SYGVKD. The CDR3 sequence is CAIRGSFNQPQHF. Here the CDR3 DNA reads TGTGCCATCAGAGGCAGCTTCAATCAGCCCCAGCATTTT.

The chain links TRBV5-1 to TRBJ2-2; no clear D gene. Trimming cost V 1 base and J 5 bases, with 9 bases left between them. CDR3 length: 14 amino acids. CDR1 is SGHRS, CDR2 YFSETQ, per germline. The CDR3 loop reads CASSLLPQTGELFF. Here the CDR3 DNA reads TGCGCCAGCAGCTTGCTACCCCAGACCGGGGAGCTGTTTTTT.

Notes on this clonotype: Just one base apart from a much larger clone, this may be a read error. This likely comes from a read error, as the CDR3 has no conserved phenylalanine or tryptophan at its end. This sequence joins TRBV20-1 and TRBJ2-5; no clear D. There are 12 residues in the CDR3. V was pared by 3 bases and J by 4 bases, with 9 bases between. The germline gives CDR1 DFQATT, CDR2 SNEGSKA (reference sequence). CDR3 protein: CSASGTAETQYL. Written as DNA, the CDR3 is TGCAGTGCTAGTGGTACAGCAGAGACCCAGTACCTC.

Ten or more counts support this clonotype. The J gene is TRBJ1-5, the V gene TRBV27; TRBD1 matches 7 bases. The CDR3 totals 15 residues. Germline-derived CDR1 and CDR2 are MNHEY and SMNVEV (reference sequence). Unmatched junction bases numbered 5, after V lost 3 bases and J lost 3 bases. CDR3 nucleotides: TGTGCCAGCAGTTTCACAGGGGCCTTCAATCAGCCCCAGCATTTT. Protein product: CASSFTGAFNQPQHF.

The chain's CDR3 is CASSLPTGDGTGELFF. For the CDR3, the DNA is TGCGCCAGCAGCTTGCCGACAGGGGACGGCACCGGGGAGCTGTTTTTT. The rearrangement uses TRBV5-1 and TRBJ2-2; 8 bases align to TRBD1. Unmatched junction bases numbered 6, after V lost 1 base and J lost 4 bases. The CDR3 is made up of 16 amino acids. CDR1 and CDR2 (germline): SGHRS, YFSETQ.

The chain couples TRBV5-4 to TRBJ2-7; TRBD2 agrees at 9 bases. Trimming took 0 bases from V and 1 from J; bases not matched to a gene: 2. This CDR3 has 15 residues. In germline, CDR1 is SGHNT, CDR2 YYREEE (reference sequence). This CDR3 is CASSLAAGGSYEQYF. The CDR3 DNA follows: TGTGCCAGCAGCTTGGCTGCGGGAGGGTCCTACGAGCAGTACTTC.

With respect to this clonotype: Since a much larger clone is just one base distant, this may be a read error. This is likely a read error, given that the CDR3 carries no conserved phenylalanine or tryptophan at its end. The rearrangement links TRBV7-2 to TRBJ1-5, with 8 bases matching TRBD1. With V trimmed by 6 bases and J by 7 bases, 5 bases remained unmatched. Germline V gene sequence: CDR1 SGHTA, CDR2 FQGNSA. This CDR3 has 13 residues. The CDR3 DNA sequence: TGTGCCAGCAGTGGACAGGGAGGACAGCCCCAGCATCTT. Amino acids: CASSGQGGQPQHL.

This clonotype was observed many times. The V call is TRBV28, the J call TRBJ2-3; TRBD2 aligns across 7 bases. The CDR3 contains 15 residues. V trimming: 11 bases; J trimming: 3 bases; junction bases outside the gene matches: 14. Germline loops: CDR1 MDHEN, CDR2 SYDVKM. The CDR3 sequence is CAAGVGLGNTDTQYF. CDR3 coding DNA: TGTGCCGCGGGGGTGGGACTGGGTAATACAGATACGCAGTATTTT.

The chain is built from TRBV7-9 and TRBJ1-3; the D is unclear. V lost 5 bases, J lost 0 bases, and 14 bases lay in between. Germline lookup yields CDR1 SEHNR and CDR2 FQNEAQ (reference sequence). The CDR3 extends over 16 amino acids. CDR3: CASSRRQASSGNTIYF. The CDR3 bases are TGTGCCAGCAGCCGTCGACAAGCGAGCTCTGGAAACACCATATATTTT.

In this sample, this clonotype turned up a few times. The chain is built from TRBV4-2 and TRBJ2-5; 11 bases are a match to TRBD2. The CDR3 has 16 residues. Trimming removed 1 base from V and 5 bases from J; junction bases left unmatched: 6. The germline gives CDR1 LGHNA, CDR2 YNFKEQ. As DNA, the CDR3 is TGTGCCAGCAGCCAAGTAATTAGCGGGAGGGGTGAGACCCAGTACTTC. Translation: CASSQVISGRGETQYF.

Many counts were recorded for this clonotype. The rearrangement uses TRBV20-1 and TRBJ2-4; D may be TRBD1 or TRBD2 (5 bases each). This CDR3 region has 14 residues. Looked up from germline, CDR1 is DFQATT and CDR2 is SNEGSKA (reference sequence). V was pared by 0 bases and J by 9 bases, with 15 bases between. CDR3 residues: CSARDMGPGRIQYF. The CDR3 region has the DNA TGCAGTGCTAGAGATATGGGACCGGGACGCATTCAGTACTTC.